A selection of T cell receptor beta chains follows, all from one sample in a study of T cell changes during pregnancy in multiple sclerosis. The method was immunoSEQ multiplex PCR; TCRdb's version includes in-frame clones alone and lacks a portion of them. This table has approximately 68,000 clones, approximately 90% appearing once. Sequenced here: peripheral blood, sampled in the second trimester of pregnancy. Every receptor here comes from a female donor with multiple sclerosis, enrolled in a pregnancy study. CDR3s include the opening cysteine and the closing phenylalanine or tryptophan. Each record gives: V gene, D gene, J gene, clone size, CDR3 DNA, CDR3 protein. D genes are given only for firm matches. A row's size may be missing; if present it is once, few, many or a size class.

>TRBV4-1|-|TRBJ1-2|-
TGCGCCAGCAGCCAAGATCTGCCCCTACAGTATGGCTACACCTTC
CASSQDLPLQYGYTF
>TRBV19|TRBD1|TRBJ2-3|-
TGTGCCAGTAGCCATACCGCGACAGGGGAATCAGATACGCAGTATTTT
CASSHTATGESDTQYF
>TRBV27|TRBD1|TRBJ2-7|-
TGTGCCAGCAGTTTCGGAGACAGGGACTACGAGCAGTACTTC
CASSFGDRDYEQYF
>TRBV7-7|-|TRBJ2-3|-
TGTGCCAGCAGCTTAAGGGGGGGTAGCACAGATACGCAGTATTTT
CASSLRGGSTDTQYF
>TRBV5-4|-|TRBJ2-5|-
TGTGCCAGCAGCTTGGGAGACAGAAAAGAGACCCAGTACTTC
CASSLGDRKETQYF
>TRBV19|-|TRBJ1-3|-
TGTGCCAGTAAAATGTCCTTCTCTGGAAACACCATATATTTT
CASKMSFSGNTIYF
>TRBV7-8|TRBD2|TRBJ2-1|-
TGTGCCAGCAGCTTAGCGCCATGGGGTAGCGGGGATAATGAGCAGTTCTTC
CASSLAPWGSGDNEQFF
>TRBV7-9|TRBD1|TRBJ2-7|-
TGTGCCAGCAGCTTAGAAGGGACAGACTACGAGCAGTACTTC
CASSLEGTDYEQYF
>TRBV10-3|TRBD1|TRBJ1-5|-
TGTGCCATCAGTGCAAGGGGGCCGCGCAATCAGCCCCAGCATTTT
CAISARGPRNQPQHF
>TRBV10-3|-|TRBJ2-2|-
TGTGCCAACAGAGAGGGGCAGAACACCGGGGAGCTGTTTTTT
CANREGQNTGELFF
>TRBV5-1|-|TRBJ1-5|-
TGCGCCAGCAGCTTGGAAGGGAGCCAGCCCCAGCATTTT
CASSLEGSQPQHF
>TRBV7-2|-|TRBJ2-4|-
TGTGCCAGCAGCTTAGGGCCGGGGAACATTCAGTACTTC
CASSLGPGNIQYF
>TRBV7-2|TRBD1|TRBJ1-5|-
TGTGCCAGCAGCCCAGGGGGGACAGGACAGCCCCAGCATTTT
CASSPGGTGQPQHF
>TRBV30|-|TRBJ1-6|-
TGTGCCTGGAGCGGCCCTAGCTCCTATAATTCACCCCTCCACTTT
CAWSGPSSYNSPLHF
>TRBV7-9|-|TRBJ1-1|once
TGTGCCAGCAGCTTACGGGGCCGGTCCCCGGGAGACACTGAAGCTTTCTTT
CASSLRGRSPGDTEAFF
>TRBV5-1|TRBD1|TRBJ2-7|-
TGCGCCAGCGGGACAGGGGGAACCTACGAGCAGTACTTC
CASGTGGTYEQYF
>TRBV5-8|TRBD1|TRBJ2-7|-
TGTGCCAGCAGAAAGCCAGGAGCAGGGGGTTATTACGAGCAGTACTTC
CASRKPGAGGYYEQYF
>TRBV10-3|TRBD1|TRBJ1-2|-
TGTGCCATCAGTCGAGAACAGGGGATGTCCTATGGCTACACCTTC
CAISREQGMSYGYTF
>TRBV5-1|-|TRBJ2-1|-
TGCGCCAGCAGCCTAGGACAGAACGATGAGCAGTTCTTC
CASSLGQNDEQFF
>TRBV19|-|TRBJ1-1|few
TGTGCCAGTAAAAATAGACGGGAAGAAGCTTTCTTT
CASKNRREEAFF
>TRBV5-1|TRBD1|TRBJ2-2|once
TGCGCCAGCAGCCCGGACAGGAGTAACGGGGAGCTGTTTTTT
CASSPDRSNGELFF
>TRBV7-9|-|TRBJ2-1|-
TGTGCCAGCACTCTCAGTACGGGGAGCTCCTACAATGAGCAGTTCTTC
CASTLSTGSSYNEQFF
>TRBV30|TRBD2|TRBJ2-3|-
TGTGCCTGGAGCGGACTAGCGGGGATCACAGATACGCAGTATTTT
CAWSGLAGITDTQYF
>TRBV5-5|TRBD1|TRBJ1-2|-
TGTGCCAGCATCGCCGGGACAGACTACTATGGCTACACCTTC
CASIAGTDYYGYTF
>TRBV10-3|-|TRBJ1-2|-
TGTGCCATCAGTGAGGCGCAGGGCTATGGCTACACCTTC
CAISEAQGYGYTF
>TRBV27|-|TRBJ2-5|-
TGTGCCAGCAGTAGGTTGGGTGCCGGGTTGGAAGAGACCCAGTACTTC
CASSRLGAGLEETQYF
>TRBV28|-|TRBJ2-3|-
TGTGCCAGCTTTGGGGCGGCACCCACAGATACGCAGTATTTT
CASFGAAPTDTQYF
>TRBV6-6|-|TRBJ1-1|-
TGTGCCAGCAGAGCACCAGGGAAGAACACTGAAGCTTTCTTT
CASRAPGKNTEAFF
>TRBV28|-|TRBJ1-1|-
TGTGCCAGCAGTCCGTACAGGTTGGGGACTGAAGCTTTCTTT
CASSPYRLGTEAFF
>TRBV7-2|TRBD2|TRBJ2-7|once
TGTGCCAGCAGCCGCTCAGCGGGAGAAGGCTACGAGCAGTACTTC
CASSRSAGEGYEQYF
>TRBV4-2|TRBD1|TRBJ1-1|-
TGTGCCAGCAGCCAAGGTGACAGGGAGATGAACACTGAAGCTTTCTTT
CASSQGDREMNTEAFF
>TRBV4-1|-|TRBJ1-1|-
TGCGCCAGCAGCCCCCGGACAGAGAACACTGAAGCTTTCTTT
CASSPRTENTEAFF
>TRBV6-5|-|TRBJ2-1|-
TGTGCCAGCAGTTACTACTCCGGTGAGCAGTTCTTC
CASSYYSGEQFF
>TRBV7-9|TRBD2|TRBJ2-5|once
TGTGCCAGCAGCTCTTACAGGATAACTAGCGGAATCCAAGAGACCCAGTACTTC
CASSSYRITSGIQETQYF
>TRBV6-5|TRBD1|TRBJ2-7|-
TGTGCCAGCAGTTACTCGGGGGGACAGGGGACCTACGAGCAGTACTTC
CASSYSGGQGTYEQYF